This T cell receptor (beta chain) was sequenced during a study of T-cell reconstitution after alpha-beta-depleted transplantation in children. Trimming left V 5 bases short and J 1 base short, with 12 bases between. The CDR3 length is 15 residues. Germline V gene sequence: CDR1 MDHEN, CDR2 SYDVKM. This clonotype came up many times. For TCRbeta, the library was prepared with unique molecular identifiers. TCRdb processed the PCR reads anew with MiXCR; each CDR3 protein has one entry. Counted here are some 280,000 distinct CDR3 sequences, more than 8% occurring once; the ten biggest clones make up around a tenth.

J is TRBJ2-4 and V is TRBV28, with D possibly TRBD1 on 6 matching bases. The sequence derives from a human donor who donated a stem cell graft to a child with SCID. Sequences were derived from PBMCs from the stem cell graft donor, sampled from the stem cell graft. CDR3 sequence: CASSLQGFAKNIQYF. The CDR3 DNA follows: TGTGCCAGCAGTCTACAGGGTTTCGCCAAAAACATTCAGTACTTC.